The source of this T cell receptor (beta chain) is a study of blood T cells in healthy people across ages. At least 5.5 micrograms of total RNA were extracted per sample. Points from the study as a whole: Whereas aged donors had fewer naive CD4+ cells, long-lived donors had more of them and higher diversity. Unknown donor CMV status possibly confounded expanded clonotype changes.

Then a second PCR, running roughly 7 to 11 cycles, was carried out with a sample-barcoded 5' primer and a J-beta primer mix. TCRdb independently ran MiXCR on the 5' RACE reads; one entry per CDR3 protein. There are about a million distinct CDR3 sequences in the sample; under 50% occur only once, and over 10% lies in the top ten. Trimming took 2 bases from V and 2 from J; bases not matched to a gene: 4. This CDR3 comprises 15 residues. Per germline, CDR1 SGHKS and CDR2 YYEKEE (reference sequence). The sample holds one count of this clonotype. Its antigen is still unknown. The sequenced material came from blood. The genes are TRBV5-5 and TRBJ2-5, with 9 bases aligning to TRBD2. The receptor was isolated from a man between 25 and 39 years old in good health. CDR3 protein: CASSFWRGGQETQYF. CDR3 nucleotide sequence: TGTGCCAGCAGCTTCTGGCGGGGGGGGCAAGAGACCCAGTACTTC.